The 30 T cell receptor beta chains listed next were all sequenced from one sample in a study of neurological immune-mediated disorders. Indicated time point: longitudinal time-point 2. TCRdb reprocessed the 5' RACE reads via MiXCR and lists one record per CDR3 protein. The repertoire holds some 87,000 distinct CDR3 sequences, with about 13% as singletons. Sequencing was carried out using PBMCs. Every receptor here comes from a female donor with HTLV-1-associated myelopathy (HAM/TSP).

This clonotype was detected ten times or more. This chain connects TRBV7-2 to TRBJ1-5, with TRBD1 as a possible D gene (6 bases). CDR1 and CDR2 from the germline V gene are SGHTA and FQGNSA. V lost 6 bases and J 5 bases, leaving 11 bases between the germline ends. The CDR3 totals 13 residues. Here the CDR3 DNA reads TGTGCCAGCAGAACAGGGTCCGATCAGCCCCAGCATTTT. Translated: CASRTGSDQPQHF.

This clonotype was detected many times. The chain combines TRBV9 with TRBJ1-6; TRBD1 matches at 7 bases. Trimming cost V 4 bases and J 0 bases; bases outside gene matches: 16. The CDR3 is 20 amino acids. CDR1 and CDR2 (germline): SGDLS, YYNGEE. The CDR3 reads CASSPPPGRGGVSYNSPLHF. For the CDR3, the DNA is TGTGCCAGCAGCCCCCCGCCGGGCAGGGGGGGGGTCTCCTATAATTCACCCCTCCACTTT.

This clonotype was seen repeatedly, ten times or more. This rearrangement joins TRBV12-3 or TRBV12-4 to TRBJ1-1; D unresolved. Deletions cut 3 bases from V and 6 bases from J, with 8 bases between. The CDR3 length is 12 residues. The CDR3, as DNA: TGTGCCAGCAGTTTTGGGGTCGCTGAAGCTTTCTTT. It translates to CASSFGVAEAFF.

In this sample, this clonotype turned up many times. The J gene is TRBJ1-4, the V gene TRBV10-3; D perhaps matches TRBD1 (6 bases). Trimming took off 3 bases at V and 7 bases at J, with 15 bases between the two ends. From germline, CDR1 is ENHRY and CDR2 SYGVKD. The CDR3 is 15 amino acids. The CDR3 nucleotides are TGTGCCATCAGTGATGCTAAGGGGGGCAGTGAAAAACTGTTTTTT. Residues: CAISDAKGGSEKLFF.

The V gene is TRBV10-3, the J gene TRBJ2-7, with D possibly being TRBD2 (7 bases). Between the trimmed V and J ends, which lost 4 bases and 6 bases, there was a span of 19 bases. This CDR3 region has 15 residues. CDR1 and CDR2 (germline): ENHRY, SYGVKD. In DNA, the CDR3 is TGTGCCATCAGTGGCACTGCGGGGGCTACCCTCGAGCAGTACTTC. This encodes CAISGTAGATLEQYF.

At least ten counts were recorded for this clonotype. The CDR3 nucleotides are TGCGCCAGCAAGGGTGGTTCCCCCTCGGCTAATTCACCCCTCCACTTT. Translated: CASKGGSPSANSPLHF. The rearrangement uses TRBV10-2 and TRBJ1-6; D unclear. The CDR3 covers 16 residues. Trimming left V 7 bases short and J 6 bases short, with 19 bases between. Germline assignment: CDR1 WSHSY and CDR2 SAAADI.

This clonotype appeared many times. The V gene is TRBV20-1, the J gene TRBJ2-3, with a possible D match to TRBD1 (6 bases). Germline lookup yields CDR1 DFQATT and CDR2 SNEGSKA (reference sequence). V shed 6 bases and J shed 2 bases, with 15 bases lying between them. The length of the CDR3 is 14 residues. CDR3 DNA sequence: TGCAGTGCCCCCAGGGGAAGTAACACAGATACGCAGTATTTT. Its translation: CSAPRGSNTDTQYF.

The chain employs TRBV12-3 or TRBV12-4 and TRBJ2-3, with no clear D. The CDR3 covers 16 residues. Trimming took off 5 bases at V and 0 bases at J, with 15 bases between the two ends. The CDR3 sequence: CASSTAKMGSTDTQYF. CDR3 bases: TGTGCCAGCAGTACAGCTAAGATGGGGAGCACAGATACGCAGTATTTT.

At least ten counts were recorded for this clonotype. The V gene is TRBV7-8, the J gene TRBJ1-4, with D hard to call. Germline loops: CDR1 SGHVS, CDR2 FQNEAQ. Trimming pared 5 bases from V and 5 bases from J, leaving 15 bases between. This CDR3 contains 15 residues. For the CDR3, the DNA is TGTGCCAGCAGCCTCTCCTCTGGACGGAATGAAAAACTGTTTTTT. Translated: CASSLSSGRNEKLFF.

This clonotype was recorded many times. CDR3: CASSFGTSGDNEQFF. In DNA form, the CDR3 reads TGTGCCAGCAGTTTTGGGACTAGCGGGGACAATGAGCAGTTCTTC. This chain links TRBV27 with TRBJ2-1; 13 nucleotides agree with TRBD2. Trimming took 3 bases from V and 5 from J; bases not matched to a gene: 1. CDR1 is MNHEY and CDR2 is SMNVEV in the germline V gene (reference sequence). The CDR3 length is 15 residues.

A remark on this clonotype: A single base separates this from a much larger clone, so it may be a read error. The chain is built from TRBV20-1 and TRBJ2-1; D possibly corresponds to TRBD2 (5 bases). The germline V and J ends were trimmed by 3 bases and 8 bases, with 17 bases remaining between them. Germline V gene sequence: CDR1 DFQATT, CDR2 SNEGSKA (reference sequence). The CDR3 runs to 14 residues. Here the CDR3 DNA reads TGCAGTGCTAGGGGCCCACTAGGAGCCGATGAGCAGTTCTTC. This gives the protein CSARGPLGADEQFF.

This clonotype came up many times. The chain has TRBV12-3 or TRBV12-4 and TRBJ2-5; D is perhaps TRBD2 (6 bases). Trimming removed 5 bases at V and 0 bases at J, with 13 bases between. The CDR3 runs 15 residues. In DNA, the CDR3 is TGTGCCAGCAGTAAACGAGGGACTTACCAAGAGACCCAGTACTTC. This codes for CASSKRGTYQETQYF.

This sequence joins TRBV28 and TRBJ2-2, with D perhaps TRBD1 (5 bases). CDR1 MDHEN and CDR2 SYDVKM come from the germline V gene. The germline V and J ends were trimmed by 5 bases and 4 bases, with 14 bases remaining between them. The CDR3 runs to 15 residues. The CDR3 DNA follows: TGTGCCAGCAGTGGCATGCGTCAGGGCACCGGGGAGCTGTTTTTT. This codes for CASSGMRQGTGELFF.

A word on this clonotype: A much larger clone sits a single nucleotide away, making a read error possible. The V call is TRBV5-1, the J call TRBJ2-3; TRBD2 matches at 10 bases. V shed 5 bases, J shed 5 bases, and the junction held 8 bases outside the gene matches. The CDR3 runs to 15 residues. CDR1 and CDR2 from the germline V gene are SGHRS and YFSETQ. The CDR3 coding sequence is TGCGCCAGCAGGCAACTAGCGGGGAACAAAGATACGCAGTATTTT. Its translation is CASRQLAGNKDTQYF.

This clonotype has at least ten counts. The rearrangement joins TRBV5-1 to TRBJ2-7; either TRBD1 or TRBD2 may supply D (7 bases each). Germline lookup yields CDR1 SGHRS and CDR2 YFSETQ. V was shortened by 4 bases and J by 4 bases, with 18 bases between the two germline ends. This CDR3 is 15 amino acids long. DNA for the CDR3: TGCGCCAGCAGCCGGGACTCCCAGGGGGGGTACGAGCAGTACTTC. It specifies CASSRDSQGGYEQYF. The full variable domain, completed using reference TRBV5-1 and TRBJ2-7, is KAGVTQTPRYLIKTRGQQVTLSCSPISGHRSVSWYQQTPGQGLQFLFEYFSETQRNKGNFPGRFSGRQFSNSRSEMNVSTLELGDSALYLCASSRDSQGGYEQYFGPGTRLTVT.

This clonotype was counted at least ten times. V is TRBV7-9 and J is TRBJ2-7, with D perhaps TRBD1 (5 bases). The germline V gene has CDR1 SEHNR and CDR2 FQNEAQ (reference sequence). The CDR3 has 14 amino acids. The V end was cut by 5 bases, the J end by 2 bases, with 13 bases between. DNA for the CDR3: TGTGCCAGCAGCCACAGAGGACAAACCTACGAGCAGTACTTC. Translating gives CASSHRGQTYEQYF.

This clonotype was seen repeatedly, ten times or more. The rearrangement links TRBV5-1 to TRBJ2-1, with a tentative D call TRBD2 (7 bases). The length of the CDR3 is 15 residues. The V gene's germline CDR1 is SGHRS and CDR2 YFSETQ. The V gene lost 0 bases and the J gene lost 1 base, with 8 bases spanning the gap. CDR3 residues: CASSLEGGSYNEQFF. For the CDR3, the DNA is TGCGCCAGCAGCTTGGAGGGGGGGTCCTACAATGAGCAGTTCTTC. The variable domain in full, completed from reference TRBV5-1 and TRBJ2-1, reads KAGVTQTPRYLIKTRGQQVTLSCSPISGHRSVSWYQQTPGQGLQFLFEYFSETQRNKGNFPGRFSGRQFSNSRSEMNVSTLELGDSALYLCASSLEGGSYNEQFFGPGTRLTVL.

This clonotype was recorded at least ten times. The rearrangement uses TRBV12-3 or TRBV12-4 and TRBJ2-7; D might be TRBD1 or TRBD2, each matching 5 bases. This CDR3 region has 15 residues. V was cut by 5 bases and J by 1 base, with 15 bases left in between. This CDR3 is CASSPGVRDSYEQYF. For the CDR3, the DNA is TGTGCCAGCAGTCCCGGGGTCAGGGATTCCTACGAGCAGTACTTC.

Ten or more counts support this clonotype. CDR3 nucleotides: TGTGCCAGCAGTGAAGGGTTCCGGGTCGGTGAAAAACTGTTTTTT. It specifies CASSEGFRVGEKLFF. The rearrangement links TRBV25-1 to TRBJ1-4; D call uncertain. This CDR3 is 15 amino acids long. V dropped 2 bases and J dropped 7 bases, with 14 bases sitting between them. Germline loops: CDR1 MGHDK, CDR2 SYGVNS. Filled out from reference TRBV25-1 and TRBJ1-4, the complete variable domain reads EADIYQTPRYLVIGTGKKITLECSQTMGHDKMYWYQQDPGMELHLIHYSYGVNSTEKGDLSSESTVSRIRTEHFPLTLESARPSHTSQYLCASSEGFRVGEKLFFGSGTQLSVL.

At least ten counts were recorded for this clonotype. CDR3: CSARENRGVSYEQYF. CDR3 nucleotides: TGCAGTGCTAGAGAAAACAGGGGAGTCTCCTACGAGCAGTACTTC. The chain uses TRBV20-1 and TRBJ2-7; 7 nucleotides line up with TRBD1. The ends lost 0 bases at V and 0 bases at J; junction bases unmatched: 5. From germline, CDR1 is DFQATT and CDR2 SNEGSKA (reference sequence). The CDR3 loop spans 15 amino acids.

This clonotype was detected many times. The chain recombines TRBV20-1 with TRBJ2-3; 9 bases fit TRBD1. Trimming cost V 5 bases and J 2 bases; bases outside gene matches: 5. This CDR3 has 14 amino acids. Germline-derived CDR1 and CDR2 are DFQATT and SNEGSKA (reference sequence). The CDR3 sequence: CSAGGTGITDTQYF. The CDR3 nucleotides are TGCAGTGCTGGCGGGACAGGGATCACAGATACGCAGTATTTT.

At least ten counts were recorded for this clonotype. V usage is TRBV7-2 and J usage is TRBJ2-3, with 10 bases matching TRBD2. Germline V CDR1 and CDR2: SGHTA, FQGNSA. J gave up 6 bases and V 5 bases, and 8 bases lay outside the gene matches. This CDR3 comprises 15 residues. This CDR3 is CASSRLAGPSDTQYF. In nucleotides, the CDR3 is TGTGCCAGCAGCAGACTAGCGGGTCCCTCCGATACGCAGTATTTT.

On this clonotype itself: Being one base from a much bigger clone, this may be a read error. V gene TRBV28 combines with J gene TRBJ2-7; D remains ambiguous. V dropped 0 bases and J dropped 10 bases, with 13 bases sitting between them. CDR1 MDHEN and CDR2 SYDVKM come from the germline V gene. This CDR3 region has 13 residues. The DNA for the CDR3 is TGTGCCAGCAGTTTATGGGCACGGCTCGATCAGTACTTC. It translates to CASSLWARLDQYF.

The gene calls are TRBV5-1 and TRBJ2-3; D might be TRBD1 or TRBD2, each matching 5 bases. Between the trimmed V and J ends, which lost 0 bases and 5 bases, there was a span of 13 bases. This CDR3 contains 15 residues. CDR1 is SGHRS, CDR2 YFSETQ, per germline. The CDR3 DNA sequence: TGCGCCAGCAGCTTGGGGGGGACCCATGGAGATACGCAGTATTTT. This gives the protein CASSLGGTHGDTQYF.

This clonotype was counted at least ten times. The chain combines TRBV5-1 with TRBJ2-6; D gene uncertain. CDR3 length equals 14 residues. The V gene lost 0 bases and the J gene lost 2 bases, with 3 bases spanning the gap. Germline V gives CDR1 SGHRS, CDR2 YFSETQ. CDR3 protein: CASSLDTGANVLTF. CDR3 DNA: TGCGCCAGCAGCTTGGACACTGGGGCCAACGTCCTGACTTTC. Complete variable domain (other parts from reference TRBV5-1 and TRBJ2-6): KAGVTQTPRYLIKTRGQQVTLSCSPISGHRSVSWYQQTPGQGLQFLFEYFSETQRNKGNFPGRFSGRQFSNSRSEMNVSTLELGDSALYLCASSLDTGANVLTFGAGSRLTVL.

This clonotype showed up many times. V and J are TRBV20-1 and TRBJ2-3; 12 bases align to TRBD2. Germline assignment: CDR1 DFQATT and CDR2 SNEGSKA (reference sequence). The CDR3 contains 17 residues. V shed 2 bases, J shed 3 bases, and the junction held 9 bases outside the gene matches. The CDR3 nucleotides are TGCAGTGCTAGACGTCTAGCGGGGGGGCCGGGGACAGATACGCAGTATTTT. It yields the protein CSARRLAGGPGTDTQYF.

This clonotype was picked up many times. The rearrangement links TRBV25-1 to TRBJ2-7; 8 bases are a match to TRBD2. Germline CDR1 MGHDK, CDR2 SYGVNS. The V segment lost 8 bases and the J segment 4 bases; nucleotides outside the gene matches: 10. This CDR3 has 14 residues. The CDR3 bases are TGTGCCAGCGAGGGACTAGGTCTCAGTTACGAGCAGTACTTC. Translating it yields CASEGLGLSYEQYF.

This clonotype was seen many times. The chain combines TRBV12-3 or TRBV12-4 with TRBJ2-7; possible D gene TRBD2, 5 bases. The V gene lost 5 bases and the J gene lost 6 bases, with 17 bases spanning the gap. There are 14 residues in the CDR3. The CDR3 protein is CASSQSGRGIEQYF. The CDR3 bases are TGTGCCAGCAGTCAGTCCGGACGAGGGATCGAGCAGTACTTC.

In regard to this clonotype: A much larger clone lies a single base off, so this may be a read error. The chain carries TRBV7-9 and TRBJ2-5; D gene uncertain. This CDR3 contains 12 residues. The germline CDR1 and CDR2 sequences are SEHNR and FQNEAQ (reference sequence). CDR3 sequence (DNA): TGTGCCAACAGCTTCCTCCAGGAGACCCAGTACTTC. Its protein is CANSFLQETQYF.

This clonotype was seen at least ten times. The V and J genes are TRBV29-1 and TRBJ1-3; D might be TRBD1 (5 bases). CDR3 length: 13 amino acids. Germline V gives CDR1 SQVTM, CDR2 ANQGSEA. Trimming removed 7 bases at V and 0 bases at J, with 10 bases between. DNA of the CDR3: TGCAGCGCGACGGGGCTCTCTGGAAACACCATATATTTT. Translating it yields CSATGLSGNTIYF.